A selection of T cell receptor beta chains follows, all from one sample in a study of T-cell reconstitution after alpha-beta-depleted transplantation in children. TCRdb re-called the PCR reads with MiXCR, one entry per CDR3 protein. The top ten hold about 4.2% of the sample, which has roughly 610,000 distinct CDR3 sequences, 8% to 11% seen once. This specimen consisted of PBMCs from the stem cell graft donor, obtained from the stem cell graft. Receptors originate from a human donor who donated a stem cell graft to a child with acute myeloid leukemia. Both conserved end residues are part of each CDR3. A D gene is named only where the DNA matches it firmly. Rows may omit the clone size; those that give it use once, few, many or a size class.

>TRBV2|TRBJ2-6|few|.
TGTGCCAGCAGGATAGGTCTGGCCCCGAGCTCTGGGGCCAACGTCCTGACTTTC
CASRIGLAPSSGANVLTF
>TRBV29-1|TRBJ2-3|many|.
TGCAGCGTTGGTGAGGGGAGCACAGATACGCAGTATTTT
CSVGEGSTDTQYF
>TRBV29-1|TRBJ1-1|many|.
TGCAGCGTTGACGGTAGGGGCACTGAAGCTTTCTTT
CSVDGRGTEAFF
>TRBV2|TRBJ2-4|few|.
TGTGCCAGCAAAAGACAGAAAAACATTCAGTACTTC
CASKRQKNIQYF
>TRBV5-1|TRBJ1-4|many|.
TGCGCCAGCAGCCCCGGTCGGGGCGGTGAAAAACTGTTTTTT
CASSPGRGGEKLFF
>TRBV28|TRBJ2-3|.|TRBD2
TGTGCCAGCAGTGATCTAAGCGGGAGGAGCACAGATACGCAGTATTTT
CASSDLSGRSTDTQYF
>TRBV2|TRBJ1-3|.|TRBD1
TGTGCCAGCACCCGACAGGGTACTACTGGAAACACCATATATTTT
CASTRQGTTGNTIYF
>TRBV6-6|TRBJ2-2|.|.
TGTGCCAGCAGTTTCGAGGGCCCCGGGGAGCTGTTTTTT
CASSFEGPGELFF
>TRBV2|TRBJ2-7|few|.
TGTGCCAGCAGTGGAACCCGGGCTGCCTACGAGCAGTACTTC
CASSGTRAAYEQYF
>TRBV20-1|TRBJ1-2|.|.
TGCAGTGCTAGAGAAGTAGCTAACTATGGCTACACCTTC
CSAREVANYGYTF
>TRBV7-2|TRBJ1-4|many|.
TGTGCCAGCAGCTTCGGGACAACCGAAAAACTGTTTTTT
CASSFGTTEKLFF
>TRBV2|TRBJ2-2|.|TRBD2
TGTGCCAGCAAGGATGGACTAGCGGTCACCGGGGAGCTGTTTTTT
CASKDGLAVTGELFF
>TRBV7-3|TRBJ1-1|many|.
TGTGCCAGCAGCTTAACGGGGGGCTCGAACACTGAAGCTTTCTTT
CASSLTGGSNTEAFF
>TRBV6-1|TRBJ2-1|few|.
TGTGCCAGCAGCCGGGGCCAGTATTACAATGAGCAGTTCTTC
CASSRGQYYNEQFF
>TRBV7-3|TRBJ2-7|.|.
TGTGCCAGCAGCCAGGGGACTACCCGCGAGCAGTACTTC
CASSQGTTREQYF
>TRBV6-5|TRBJ1-5|few|TRBD1
TGTGCCAGCAGGCCTACAGGGGCCAATCAGCCCCAGCATTTT
CASRPTGANQPQHF
>TRBV12-3/TRBV12-4|TRBJ2-1|.|TRBD2
TGTGCCAGCAGTGAGACTAGCGGGAGGGCCGTCAATGAGCAGTTCTTC
CASSETSGRAVNEQFF
>TRBV29-1|TRBJ1-2|.|TRBD1
TGCAGCGCCGGGACAGCATATGGCTACACCTTC
CSAGTAYGYTF
>TRBV6-2/TRBV6-3|TRBJ1-4|.|.
TGTGCCAGCATCCCACTCCGTACAACTAATGAAAAACTGTTTTTT
CASIPLRTTNEKLFF
>TRBV20-1|TRBJ1-5|.|.
TGCAGTGCCCCGAAGACCCTCCAGGGGCAAGATAGCAATCAGCCCCAGCATTTT
CSAPKTLQGQDSNQPQHF
>TRBV10-3|TRBJ1-6|many|TRBD1
TGTGCCATCAGAGGACAGGCAGTTAATTCACCCCTCCACTTT
CAIRGQAVNSPLHF
>TRBV7-2|TRBJ2-3|many|.
TGTGCCAGCAGCTTAGTTAATATCAAAGATACGCAGTATTTT
CASSLVNIKDTQYF
>TRBV5-1|TRBJ2-7|.|.
TGCGCCAGCAGCTCTTTACCCACAAGCCTTTACGAGCAGTACTTC
CASSSLPTSLYEQYF
>TRBV10-3|TRBJ2-1|many|TRBD2
TGTGCCATCAGTGATACGGGACTAGTCTACAATGAGCAGTTCTTC
CAISDTGLVYNEQFF
>TRBV4-3|TRBJ2-6|.|.
TGCGCCAGCAGCCAAGGACTCCCCTCTGGGGCCAACGTCCTGACTTTC
CASSQGLPSGANVLTF
>TRBV7-9|TRBJ2-1|few|TRBD2
TGTGCCAGCAGCTTAGCCTTCGGCGGGAGGCCGGATGAGCAGTTCTTC
CASSLAFGGRPDEQFF
>TRBV20-1|TRBJ2-7|.|.
TGCAGTGCTAGAGGAGGGAACGGGTACGAGCAGGACTTC
CSARGGNGYEQDF
>TRBV20-1|TRBJ2-3|few|TRBD2
TGCAGTGCTAGAGATATGCTAGCGGGGGTCACAGATACGCAGTATTTT
CSARDMLAGVTDTQYF
>TRBV29-1|TRBJ1-1|many|.
TGCAGCGCATGGGGAGGGGCTTCTTCGATGAACACTGAAGCTTTCTTT
CSAWGGASSMNTEAFF
>TRBV15|TRBJ2-3|many|.
TGTGCCACCAGCAGAGATGTGGGACTTCCCACAGATACGCAGTATTTT
CATSRDVGLPTDTQYF
>TRBV20-1|TRBJ2-1|many|TRBD2
TGCAGTGCGGGACTAGCGGGCAATGAGCAGTTCTTC
CSAGLAGNEQFF
>TRBV24-1|TRBJ2-2|few|.
TGTGCCACCAGTGAGGCTCGTGAGAGCACCGGGGAGCTGTTTTTT
CATSEARESTGELFF
>TRBV3-1|TRBJ2-7|many|TRBD2
TGTGCCAGCAGCTTGATAGCGGGAGGGTCCTACGAGCAGTACTTC
CASSLIAGGSYEQYF
>TRBV7-2|TRBJ2-1|few|.
TGTGCCAGCAGCTTAGTACGGAACAATGAGCAGTTCTTC
CASSLVRNNEQFF
>TRBV7-2|TRBJ1-6|few|.
TGTGCCAGCAGCTTATTTCGACAGACCTCCTATAATTCACCCCTCCACTTT
CASSLFRQTSYNSPLHF
>TRBV7-2|TRBJ1-3|many|.
TGTGCCAGCAGCTTAGCGGGGCCAGGGTCGTCCACCATATATTTT
CASSLAGPGSSTIYF
>TRBV24-1|TRBJ2-1|many|.
TGTGCCACCAGTGAAGGGGGGGCAGGGTTCTACAATGAGCAGTTCTTC
CATSEGGAGFYNEQFF
>TRBV27|TRBJ2-1|many|.
TGTGCCAGCTCCGGGGAGCAAAGCTCCTACAATGAGCAGTTCTTC
CASSGEQSSYNEQFF
>TRBV29-1|TRBJ2-1|many|TRBD2
TGCAGCGTTGTAACTAGCGGGAGAGTATGGGAGCAGTTCTTC
CSVVTSGRVWEQFF
>TRBV4-3|TRBJ1-5|.|.
TGCGCCAGCAGCCAAGGACCCGGGGAGGGTCAGCCCCAGCATTTT
CASSQGPGEGQPQHF
>TRBV28|TRBJ1-5|few|.
TGTGCCAGCGCATTTTATAGCAATCAGCCCCAGCATTTT
CASAFYSNQPQHF
>TRBV7-8|TRBJ2-3|few|TRBD2
TGTGCCAGCAGCTCGCGGGAGGGTCGCACAGATACGCAGTATTTT
CASSSREGRTDTQYF
>TRBV12-3/TRBV12-4|TRBJ1-2|.|.
TGTGCCAGCAGTTTTGCGGAAAGGGGCTACACCTTC
CASSFAERGYTF
>TRBV6-2/TRBV6-3|TRBJ2-1|.|TRBD1
TGTGCCAGCAGGGGGACAGTTTACAATGAGCAGTTCTTC
CASRGTVYNEQFF
>TRBV28|TRBJ2-1|.|.
TGTGCCAGCAGTTCAAGGGGGGCCTACAATGAGCAGTTCTTC
CASSSRGAYNEQFF